These T cell receptor beta chains were read from a single sample in a study of CD8+CD57+ T cells in acquired aplastic anemia. TCRdb fed the reads into MiXCR, producing one record per CDR3 protein. This sample carries under 200,000 distinct CDR3 sequences, 63% of them seen once, and the ten largest clones take about 41%. Sequenced: sorted CD4+, CD8+, or CD8+CD57+ T cells (not recorded which) from PBMCs. These receptors all stem from a human donor in good health. Both conserved end residues are part of each CDR3. The order of the fields is clone size, D gene, V gene, J gene, CDR3 length, CDR3 DNA, CDR3 protein. A D gene is named only where the DNA matches it firmly. Clone size is stated in some rows and not others, as once, few, many or a class when expanded.

abundance: NA
d_gene: TRBD2
v_gene: TRBV7-2
j_gene: TRBJ2-5
len: 16
CDR3nt: TGTGCCAGCAGCTTAGATCCGGCTAGCGGGGGAGGGACCCAGTACTTC
CDR3aa: CASSLDPASGGGTQYF

abundance: NA
d_gene: NA
v_gene: TRBV20-1
j_gene: TRBJ2-3
len: 13
CDR3nt: TGCAGTGCTAGCGGGACATTGCCAGATACGCAGTATTTT
CDR3aa: CSASGTLPDTQYF

abundance: many
d_gene: TRBD2
v_gene: TRBV24-1
j_gene: TRBJ2-3
len: 17
CDR3nt: TGTGCCACCAGTGAACCAGCGGGAAGCCCCTCCACAGATACGCAGTATTTT
CDR3aa: CATSEPAGSPSTDTQYF

abundance: NA
d_gene: TRBD1
v_gene: TRBV7-9
j_gene: TRBJ1-4
len: 11
CDR3nt: TGTGCCAGCGGGCAGGGGGGGTTATTCGGATTT
CDR3aa: CASGQGGLFGF

abundance: NA
d_gene: NA
v_gene: TRBV29-1
j_gene: TRBJ2-7
len: 12
CDR3nt: TGCAGCGTTGAGGGCGCTGCCTACGAGCAGTACTTC
CDR3aa: CSVEGAAYEQYF

abundance: NA
d_gene: TRBD2
v_gene: TRBV10-3
j_gene: TRBJ2-5
len: 16
CDR3nt: TGTGCCAGCAGCCAAGATGCGGGGGTCAACCAAGAGACCCAGTACTTC
CDR3aa: CASSQDAGVNQETQYF

abundance: NA
d_gene: NA
v_gene: TRBV20-1
j_gene: TRBJ2-7
len: 10
CDR3nt: TGCAGTGCTAGAGAGAACGAGCAGTACTTC
CDR3aa: CSARENEQYF

abundance: NA
d_gene: NA
v_gene: TRBV7-9
j_gene: TRBJ2-7
len: 14
CDR3nt: TGTGCCAGCAGTCAACAGGGAGCAAACTACGAGCAGTACTTC
CDR3aa: CASSQQGANYEQYF

abundance: NA
d_gene: NA
v_gene: TRBV10-3
j_gene: TRBJ1-1
len: 15
CDR3nt: TGTGCCATCAGTGAGACAGGAGTCATGAACACTGAAGCTTTCTTT
CDR3aa: CAISETGVMNTEAFF

abundance: NA
d_gene: NA
v_gene: TRBV7-2
j_gene: TRBJ2-1
len: 13
CDR3nt: TGTGCCAGCAGCGCCAAGAGTGCCGGGGAGCAGTTCTTC
CDR3aa: CASSAKSAGEQFF

abundance: NA
d_gene: NA
v_gene: TRBV7-9
j_gene: TRBJ1-3
len: 14
CDR3nt: TGTGCCAGCAGCTTAGAGGGACTTGGAAACACCATATATTTT
CDR3aa: CASSLEGLGNTIYF

abundance: NA
d_gene: NA
v_gene: TRBV25-1
j_gene: TRBJ1-2
len: 12
CDR3nt: TGTGCCAGCAGTGGTCCCAAGGATGGCTACACCTTC
CDR3aa: CASSGPKDGYTF

abundance: NA
d_gene: TRBD2
v_gene: TRBV7-8
j_gene: TRBJ2-5
len: 15
CDR3nt: TGTGCCAGCAGCCCACTAGCGGGAGGTGAAGAGACCCAGTACTTC
CDR3aa: CASSPLAGGEETQYF

abundance: many
d_gene: TRBD1
v_gene: TRBV24-1
j_gene: TRBJ2-5
len: 17
CDR3nt: TGTGCCACCAGTGACCCGACAGGGGACCTGTACCAAGAGACCCAGTACTTC
CDR3aa: CATSDPTGDLYQETQYF

abundance: few
d_gene: NA
v_gene: TRBV19
j_gene: TRBJ2-7
len: 15
CDR3nt: TGTGCCAGTAGTCCCTCGGCAGGTGGGGCCTACGAGCAGTACTTC
CDR3aa: CASSPSAGGAYEQYF

abundance: many
d_gene: NA
v_gene: TRBV3-1
j_gene: TRBJ2-7
len: 14
CDR3nt: TGTGCCAGCAGCCAGAACGGGGTGCTTAGGGAGCAGTACTTC
CDR3aa: CASSQNGVLREQYF

abundance: NA
d_gene: TRBD1
v_gene: TRBV5-4
j_gene: TRBJ1-2
len: 15
CDR3nt: TGTGCCAGCAGCTTTCACACAGGGGCAACCTATGGCTACACCTTC
CDR3aa: CASSFHTGATYGYTF

abundance: NA
d_gene: TRBD1
v_gene: TRBV7-6
j_gene: TRBJ2-3
len: 15
CDR3nt: TGTGCCAGCAGCCCAGGGGACAGGGACACAGATACGCAGTATTTT
CDR3aa: CASSPGDRDTDTQYF

abundance: many
d_gene: TRBD2
v_gene: TRBV7-9
j_gene: TRBJ2-5
len: 16
CDR3nt: TGTGCCAGCAGCTTAGGGGGAGGGCAGGAGAGAGAGACCCAGTACTTC
CDR3aa: CASSLGGGQERETQYF

abundance: few
d_gene: NA
v_gene: TRBV20-1
j_gene: TRBJ2-7
len: 12
CDR3nt: TGCAGTGCTAGGGTTTGGGAGCGCGAGCAGTACTTC
CDR3aa: CSARVWEREQYF

abundance: NA
d_gene: NA
v_gene: TRBV29-1
j_gene: TRBJ2-7
len: 12
CDR3nt: TGCAGCGTTGAAAACCGCCTCTACGAGCAGTACTTC
CDR3aa: CSVENRLYEQYF

abundance: NA
d_gene: TRBD2
v_gene: TRBV9
j_gene: TRBJ2-5
len: 18
CDR3nt: TGTGCCAGCAGCACTAACGATGGACTAGCGGGAGATGAGGAGACCCAGTACTTC
CDR3aa: CASSTNDGLAGDEETQYF

abundance: NA
d_gene: NA
v_gene: TRBV7-6
j_gene: TRBJ1-6
len: 13
CDR3nt: TGTGCCAGCAGCTCACCCACCGGGGCACCCCTCCACTTT
CDR3aa: CASSSPTGAPLHF

abundance: few
d_gene: NA
v_gene: TRBV29-1
j_gene: TRBJ2-2
len: 13
CDR3nt: TGCAGCGTTGTTCCGGAACACACCGGGGAGCTGTTTTTT
CDR3aa: CSVVPEHTGELFF

abundance: many
d_gene: NA
v_gene: TRBV20-1
j_gene: TRBJ2-7
len: 13
CDR3nt: TGCAGTGCTAGGGGGCTGGGCTCCTACGAGCAGTACTTC
CDR3aa: CSARGLGSYEQYF

abundance: many
d_gene: TRBD2
v_gene: TRBV5-1
j_gene: TRBJ2-7
len: 14
CDR3nt: TGCGCCAGCCGGATGACTAGCGGGGGTCCAGAGCAGTACTTC
CDR3aa: CASRMTSGGPEQYF

abundance: many
d_gene: TRBD1
v_gene: TRBV6-4
j_gene: TRBJ2-3
len: 14
CDR3nt: TGTGCCAGTACGACAGGGTCCCTTCATTTTACGCAGTATTTT
CDR3aa: CASTTGSLHFTQYF

abundance: NA
d_gene: NA
v_gene: TRBV15
j_gene: TRBJ1-4
len: 12
CDR3nt: TGTGCCACCAGCCTGGGCCGGGGGCCTTTATTTTTT
CDR3aa: CATSLGRGPLFF

abundance: NA
d_gene: TRBD1
v_gene: TRBV6-5
j_gene: TRBJ2-7
len: 14
CDR3nt: TGTGCCAGCAGTGTGACAGGGGGCGGGTACGAGCAGTACTTC
CDR3aa: CASSVTGGGYEQYF

abundance: many
d_gene: TRBD1
v_gene: TRBV6-4
j_gene: TRBJ2-5
len: 14
CDR3nt: TGTGCCAGCAGCGAGACAGGGGGCGCGGAGACCCAGTACTTC
CDR3aa: CASSETGGAETQYF

abundance: NA
d_gene: NA
v_gene: TRBV6-5
j_gene: TRBJ2-1
len: 14
CDR3nt: TGTGCCAGCAGTTACTCCGACGAACGCGATGAGCAGTTCTTC
CDR3aa: CASSYSDERDEQFF

abundance: NA
d_gene: NA
v_gene: TRBV6-2/TRBV6-3
j_gene: TRBJ2-1
len: 13
CDR3nt: TGTGCCAGCAGTTTAGGACCAATCAATGAGCAGTTCTTC
CDR3aa: CASSLGPINEQFF

abundance: many
d_gene: NA
v_gene: TRBV16
j_gene: TRBJ1-5
len: 13
CDR3nt: TGTGCCAGCAGCCATTCCCTAAATCAGCCCCAGCATTTT
CDR3aa: CASSHSLNQPQHF

abundance: NA
d_gene: TRBD2
v_gene: TRBV19
j_gene: TRBJ2-7
len: 14
CDR3nt: TGTGCCAGTAGCCCGGGACTAGAATTCGGCGAGCAGTACTTC
CDR3aa: CASSPGLEFGEQYF

abundance: NA
d_gene: TRBD2
v_gene: TRBV20-1
j_gene: TRBJ2-7
len: 14
CDR3nt: TGCAGTGCTAGCCCGGGACTAGCAATCTACGAGCAGTACTTC
CDR3aa: CSASPGLAIYEQYF

abundance: few
d_gene: TRBD2
v_gene: TRBV15
j_gene: TRBJ2-5
len: 13
CDR3nt: TGTGCCACCAGTCGGGGGGACCAAGAGACCCAGTACTTC
CDR3aa: CATSRGDQETQYF

abundance: NA
d_gene: TRBD2
v_gene: TRBV5-4
j_gene: TRBJ2-7
len: 17
CDR3nt: TGTGCCAGCAGCTTGGCGGGGACTAGCGGGGGACTATACGAGCAGTACTTC
CDR3aa: CASSLAGTSGGLYEQYF

abundance: many
d_gene: NA
v_gene: TRBV7-9
j_gene: TRBJ2-1
len: 14
CDR3nt: TGTGCCAGCAGGACCCTAGCTGAACTCAATGAGCAGTTCTTC
CDR3aa: CASRTLAELNEQFF

abundance: few
d_gene: NA
v_gene: TRBV20-1
j_gene: TRBJ1-6
len: 12
CDR3nt: TGCAGTGCTAGAGCAGGGCGTTCACCCCTCCACTTT
CDR3aa: CSARAGRSPLHF

abundance: NA
d_gene: TRBD1
v_gene: TRBV20-1
j_gene: TRBJ2-7
len: 16
CDR3nt: TGCAGTGCTAGAGAGGACAGGGGGTCTCTGATCTACGAGCAGTACTTC
CDR3aa: CSAREDRGSLIYEQYF

abundance: NA
d_gene: TRBD2
v_gene: TRBV29-1
j_gene: TRBJ2-2
len: 13
CDR3nt: TGCAGCGTTGCGAGAGGGGAGGGCGGGGAGCTGTTTTTT
CDR3aa: CSVARGEGGELFF

abundance: NA
d_gene: NA
v_gene: TRBV3-1
j_gene: TRBJ1-2
len: 16
CDR3nt: TGTGCCAGCAGCCAAGGACCCGGCAGTACTAACTATGGCTACACCTTC
CDR3aa: CASSQGPGSTNYGYTF

abundance: NA
d_gene: NA
v_gene: TRBV2
j_gene: TRBJ1-1
len: 13
CDR3nt: TGTGCCAGCAGAAATCAGGGGAACACTGAAGCTTTCTTT
CDR3aa: CASRNQGNTEAFF

abundance: many
d_gene: TRBD2
v_gene: TRBV4-3
j_gene: TRBJ2-1
len: 14
CDR3nt: TGCGCCAGCAGCCCGAGCGGGGGGAACAATGAGCAGTTCTTC
CDR3aa: CASSPSGGNNEQFF

abundance: NA
d_gene: NA
v_gene: TRBV5-6
j_gene: TRBJ1-1
len: 14
CDR3nt: TGTGCCAGCAGCTTAGAGGTCGACAACACTGAAGCTTTCTTT
CDR3aa: CASSLEVDNTEAFF

abundance: many
d_gene: NA
v_gene: TRBV20-1
j_gene: TRBJ2-1
len: 14
CDR3nt: TGCAGTGCTAGAGATTTTCAGGGGCGGAATGAGCAGTTCTTC
CDR3aa: CSARDFQGRNEQFF

abundance: NA
d_gene: TRBD1
v_gene: TRBV5-1
j_gene: TRBJ1-1
len: 14
CDR3nt: TGCGCCAGCAGCTCAGGGACAGGGTCCGCTGAAGCTTTCTTT
CDR3aa: CASSSGTGSAEAFF

abundance: NA
d_gene: NA
v_gene: TRBV4-2
j_gene: TRBJ2-2
len: 14
CDR3nt: TGTGCCAGCACTCAGGGCAGGTTACCCGGGGAGCTGTTTTTT
CDR3aa: CASTQGRLPGELFF